The 15 T cell receptor beta chains below were found in one sample sequenced in a study of blood T cell repertoires in COVID-19. Sequencing was performed with immunoSEQ multiplex PCR; in TCRdb, only in-frame clones are kept and a portion is missing. The repertoire holds some 90,000 clones, with 75% to 95% as singletons. Input material: peripheral blood. The receptors were gathered from a woman aged 45 to 65 in a cohort sampled during active COVID-19.

This clone has just one count. This rearrangement joins TRBV2 to TRBJ1-1, with D hard to call. CDR1 and CDR2 (germline): SNHLY, FYNNEI. The germline V and J ends were trimmed by 4 bases and 10 bases, with 7 bases remaining between them. The CDR3 is made up of 10 amino acids. DNA for the CDR3: TGTGCCAGCAGTGGTAACTTAGCTTTCTTT. It is translated as CASSGNLAFF.

The chain couples TRBV5-1 to TRBJ2-3; D is possibly TRBD1 (6 bases). Germline CDR1 and CDR2: SGHRS and YFSETQ. V lost 4 bases and J 0 bases, leaving 12 bases between the germline ends. The CDR3 consists of 15 residues. The CDR3 spells CASSPDSTSTDTQYF. DNA for the CDR3: TGCGCCAGCAGCCCGGACAGTACTAGCACAGATACGCAGTATTTT.

About this clone: One junction end disagrees with the germline gene, perhaps due to a read error. The sample contains more than one DNA sequence encoding this CDR3. The CDR3 region is CASSPGTGGFDYGYTF. The CDR3 DNA reads as TGTGCCAGCAGCCCAGGGACAGGGGGCTTCGACTATGGTTACACCTTC. The chain links TRBV4-2 to TRBJ1-2, with TRBD1 matching over 12 bases. CDR3 length: 16 residues. The germline gives CDR1 LGHNA, CDR2 YNFKEQ.

The V gene is TRBV7-3, the J gene TRBJ2-3, with 12 bases lining up with TRBD2. The CDR3 runs to 16 residues. The V segment lost 3 bases and the J segment 6 bases; nucleotides outside the gene matches: 7. Germline V gene sequence: CDR1 SGHTA, CDR2 FQGTGA. The CDR3 nucleotides read TGTGCCAGCAGCTTGTCTAGCGGGAGGGTGGGGGATACGCAGTATTTT. This encodes CASSLSSGRVGDTQYF.

The chain is built from TRBV18 and TRBJ2-3, with D perhaps matching TRBD2 (5 bases). This CDR3 spans 15 amino acids. V was shortened by 6 bases and J by 0 bases, with 13 bases between the two germline ends. Germline V gene sequence: CDR1 KGHSH, CDR2 LQKENI. In nucleotides, the CDR3 is TGTGCCAGCTCTAATGGGGAGACTAGCACAGATACGCAGTATTTT. Translated: CASSNGETSTDTQYF.

The V and J genes are TRBV18 and TRBJ2-7; unclear D gene. Germline values: CDR1 KGHSH, CDR2 LQKENI. V was cut by 2 bases and J by 1 base, with 6 bases left in between. The CDR3 extends over 13 amino acids. CDR3 amino acids: CASSPSQSYEQYF. CDR3 bases: TGTGCCAGCTCACCATCACAGTCCTACGAGCAGTACTTC.

V gene TRBV7-9 combines with J gene TRBJ1-4, with 8 positions matching TRBD1. The J segment lost 5 bases and the V segment lost 7 bases, leaving 12 bases of the junction unmatched. The CDR3 length is 16 residues. CDR1 SEHNR and CDR2 FQNEAQ come from the germline V gene (reference sequence). Here the CDR3 DNA reads TGTGCCAGCAACCCCGCGGCGGGGACAGGCAATGAAAAACTGTTTTTT. It codes for CASNPAAGTGNEKLFF.

On this clone: At one end the junction does not follow the germline gene, possibly because of a read error. The chain is built from TRBV18 and TRBJ1-3, with 8 bases aligning to TRBD1. This CDR3 spans 16 amino acids. CDR1 is KGHSH and CDR2 is LQKENI in the germline V gene. This CDR3 reads CASSPQGVSAGNTIYF. The CDR3 coding sequence is TGTGCCAGCTCCCCACAGGGGGTATCAGCTGGAAACACCATATATTTT.

This clone appeared once. This chain connects TRBV6-5 to TRBJ1-1; D is uncertain. Germline CDR1 MNHEY, CDR2 SVGAGI. V lost 0 bases to trimming and J lost 0 bases, with 8 bases between them. CDR3 length: 15 amino acids. The CDR3 bases are TGTGCCAGCAGTTACTCCTTCCGTTTGAACACTGAAGCTTTCTTT. It codes for CASSYSFRLNTEAFF.

This clone was observed a single time. This sequence joins TRBV19 and TRBJ1-5; D unresolved. Deletions cut 8 bases from V and 2 bases from J, with 16 bases between. Germline values: CDR1 LNHDA, CDR2 SQIVND (reference sequence). CDR3 size: 15 residues. The CDR3 is CASFEGIRGNQPQHF. The CDR3, as DNA: TGTGCCAGTTTTGAGGGTATCCGCGGCAATCAGCCCCAGCATTTT. Full variable domain (missing parts from reference TRBV19 and TRBJ1-5): DGGITQSPKYLFRKEGQNVTLSCEQNLNHDAMYWYRQDPGQGLRLIYYSQIVNDFQKGDIAEGYSVSREKKESFPLTVTSAQKNPTAFYLCASFEGIRGNQPQHFGDGTRLSIL.

The chain combines TRBV5-1 with TRBJ1-1; TRBD1 matches at 8 bases. With V trimmed by 0 bases and J by 6 bases, 10 bases remained unmatched. Germline V CDR1 and CDR2: SGHRS, YFSETQ. This CDR3 comprises 16 residues. In DNA form, the CDR3 reads TGCGCCAGCAGCTTGGTGTCGGACAGGGCATTCTCTGAAGCTTTCTTT. It encodes CASSLVSDRAFSEAFF.

This chain uses TRBV3-1 (or the pseudogene TRBV3-2) with TRBJ1-1, with D unresolved. CDR3 length: 13 amino acids. Germline V gene sequence: CDR1 LGHDT, CDR2 YNNKEL (reference sequence). The ends were cut back, 2 bases at V and 5 bases at J, with 9 bases in the middle. CDR3 protein: CASSQSGVTEAFF. In nucleotides, the CDR3 is TGTGCCAGCAGCCAATCCGGGGTTACTGAAGCTTTCTTT.

This chain links TRBV3-1 (or the pseudogene TRBV3-2) with TRBJ2-1; D unclear. The CDR3 consists of 12 residues. The ends were cut back, 2 bases at V and 15 bases at J, with 14 bases in the middle. Germline CDR1 reads LGHDT; CDR2 reads YNNKEL (reference sequence). The CDR3 DNA reads TGTGCCAGCAGCCAATTGGAAGAACTATTGTTCTTC. Amino acid sequence: CASSQLEELLFF.

The CDR3 region is CASSPSGTGITGELFF. CDR3 in DNA: TGTGCCAGCAGCCCCAGTGGGACAGGGATCACCGGGGAGCTGTTTTTT. The rearrangement links TRBV9 to TRBJ2-2, with TRBD1 matching over 9 bases. CDR1 and CDR2 (germline): SGDLS, YYNGEE. The V and J ends lost 4 bases and 4 bases, in that order; junction bases with no gene match: 8. CDR3 size: 16 residues.

The chain combines TRBV2 with TRBJ2-3; 11 bases agree with TRBD2. Looked up from germline, CDR1 is SNHLY and CDR2 is FYNNEI. Trimming at V came to 8 bases and at J to 0 bases, leaving 7 bases not matched to a gene. The CDR3 is made up of 16 amino acids. CDR3 in amino acids: CASGLAGGTSTDTQYF. CDR3 DNA: TGTGCCAGCGGTCTAGCGGGAGGTACCAGCACAGATACGCAGTATTTT.